One and the same sample provided the 12 T cell receptor beta chains below, sequenced in a study of post-analysis software for immune sequencing data (dated by TCRdb to about 2015). Broad study findings and their caveats: Patients showed significantly higher frequencies than controls for several TRBV segments, among them TRBV5-6, TRBV5-1 and TRBV20-1.

These receptors lack a known antigen. Library generation was performed with PCR. This sample was sequenced with an Illumina HiSeq 2500. To reduce PCR and sequencing biases, unique molecular identifiers were incorporated into the TCR beta cDNA libraries. The public reads were reprocessed in TCRdb via fastp at Q25 and MiXCR, keeping in-frame beta chains. Every CDR3 protein is listed once, alongside the most common genes and DNA of its rows. The sample profile shows about 170,000 distinct CDR3 sequences; 30% of them were found once. Approximately 1.6% of the sample goes to the ten largest clones. The sequenced material came from blood. Every receptor here comes from a girl between 10 and 17 years old with multiple sclerosis.

This clonotype was counted many times. This chain joins TRBV7-2 and TRBJ1-2, with D unresolved. V lost 2 bases and J 5 bases, leaving 6 bases between the germline ends. The CDR3 runs 12 residues. Germline CDR1 and CDR2: SGHTA and FQGNSA. The CDR3 region is CASSLSGYGYTF. For the CDR3, the DNA is TGTGCCAGCAGCTTATCCGGTTATGGCTACACCTTC.

Remarks on this clonotype: This may be a read error, as it is one base from a much larger clone. The rearrangement uses TRBV7-9 and TRBJ2-1, with 8 nucleotides matching TRBD1. The germline CDR1 and CDR2 sequences are SEHNR and FQNEAQ (reference sequence). V was pared by 5 bases and J by 0 bases, with 12 bases of the junction left unmatched. CDR3 size: 18 residues. CDR3 sequence reads: CASSLPGGARSSYNEQFF. The DNA for the CDR3 is TGTGCCAGCAGCCTCCCAGGGGGCGCGAGGAGCTCCTACAATGAGCAGTTCTTC.

CDR3 loop: CASSDGVSGANVLTF. CDR3 sequence (DNA): TGCGCCAGCAGTGACGGGGTATCTGGGGCCAACGTCCTGACTTTC. The genes are TRBV10-2 and TRBJ2-6; tentative D call: TRBD2 (5 bases). V gave up 3 bases and J gave up 1 base, with 7 bases separating them. CDR3 length: 15 residues. Germline CDR1 and CDR2: WSHSY and SAAADI.

For this clonotype: A much larger clonotype is one base distant, so this may be a read error. The V call is TRBV4-1, the J call TRBJ2-1; 16 bases are a match to TRBD2. The trim removed 4 bases at V and 8 bases at J, leaving 2 bases unmatched. The CDR3 is 15 amino acids. Germline CDR1 MGHRA, CDR2 YSYEKL. CDR3 sequence: CASSPGLAGGDEQFF. CDR3 DNA sequence: TGCGCCAGCAGCCCGGGACTAGCGGGAGGGGATGAGCAGTTCTTC.

This clonotype was observed once. J is TRBJ2-7 and V is TRBV13, with D uncertain. Between the trimmed V and J ends, which lost 5 bases and 4 bases, there was a span of 12 bases. From germline, CDR1 is PRHDT and CDR2 FYEKMQ (reference sequence). The length of the CDR3 is 13 residues. Here the CDR3 DNA reads TGTGCCAGCAGCAAAACAGCTTCTTACGAGCAGTACTTC. It specifies CASSKTASYEQYF.

The chain recombines TRBV14 with TRBJ2-7; D assignment may be TRBD1 or TRBD2 (5 bases each). The V end was cut by 5 bases, the J end by 0 bases, with 11 bases between. The CDR3 runs 14 residues. Germline loops: CDR1 SGHDN, CDR2 FVKESK. CDR3 DNA: TGTGCCAGCAGCGGGACGGTTCACTCCTACGAGCAGTACTTC. Its translation: CASSGTVHSYEQYF.

About this clonotype: A much larger clone is a single base away; this may be a read error. The chain carries TRBV12-3 or TRBV12-4 and TRBJ2-4; 9 positions match TRBD2. The end of the DNA is better explained by TRBJ2-7, so the J call may be wrong. The CDR3 is 14 amino acids. CDR3 loop: CAGSQLSGSYEQYF. In DNA form, the CDR3 reads TGTGCCGGCAGTCAACTTAGCGGGAGCTACGAGCAGTACTTC.

This clonotype appeared many times. The rearrangement links TRBV4-1 to TRBJ2-7; 8 nucleotides line up with TRBD2. This CDR3 comprises 16 residues. The germline V gene has CDR1 MGHRA and CDR2 YSYEKL. With 0 bases clipped from V and 5 bases from J, the junction kept 9 bases outside the gene matches. CDR3 DNA: TGCGCCAGCAGCCAAGAGGTAGGCAGCGGGAGCGACGAGCAGTACTTC. It specifies CASSQEVGSGSDEQYF.

This clonotype was seen at least ten times. V and J are TRBV7-9 and TRBJ2-7, with 7 bases matching TRBD1. Germline assignment: CDR1 SEHNR and CDR2 FQNEAQ (reference sequence). CDR3 length equals 17 residues. J gave up 4 bases and V 4 bases, and 16 bases lay outside the gene matches. Here the CDR3 DNA reads TGTGCCAGCAGCTCCCCCCGACAGGGTTTGTCAGCTTACGAGCAGTACTTC. It encodes CASSSPRQGLSAYEQYF.

This clonotype was seen a handful of times. This sequence joins TRBV9 and TRBJ2-1; 10 positions match TRBD2. There are 15 residues in the CDR3. The germline gives CDR1 SGDLS, CDR2 YYNGEE. Germline trimming cut 2 bases from V and 2 bases from J; bases unmatched to any gene: 1. The CDR3 nucleotides read TGTGCCAGCAGCGTCCTAGCGGGAGCCTACAATGAGCAGTTCTTC. This codes for CASSVLAGAYNEQFF. Complete variable domain (other parts from reference TRBV9 and TRBJ2-1): DSGVTQTPKHLITATGQRVTLRCSPRSGDLSVYWYQQSLDQGLQFLIQYYNGEERAKGNILERFSAQQFPDLHSELNLSSLELGDSALYFCASSVLAGAYNEQFFGPGTRLTVL.

As for this clonotype: This may stem from a read error, because a much larger clone lies one nucleotide away. This chain joins TRBV20-1 and TRBJ2-1, with TRBD2 as a possible D gene (6 bases). Germline CDR1 and CDR2: DFQATT and SNEGSKA (reference sequence). The CDR3 has 15 residues. The CDR3 protein is CSARDREDYYSEQFF. In nucleotides, the CDR3 is TGCAGTGCTAGAGATCGCGAGGACTACTACAGTGAGCAGTTCTTC.

The V and J genes are TRBV29-1 and TRBJ1-2; D remains ambiguous. CDR3 length equals 11 residues. Germline V gives CDR1 SQVTM, CDR2 ANQGSEA. Deletions cut 6 bases from V and 6 bases from J, with 11 bases between. CDR3 region: CSVESENGYTF. The CDR3 DNA is TGCAGCGTAGAGAGCGAGAATGGCTACACCTTC. The whole variable domain, filled in from reference TRBV29-1 and TRBJ1-2, reads SAVISQKPSRDICQRGTSLTIQCQVDSQVTMMFWYRQQPGQSLTLIATANQGSEATYESGFVIDKFPISRPNLTFSTLTVSNMSPEDSSIYLCSVESENGYTFGSGTRLTVV.